The sequence of this T cell receptor beta chain was determined in a study of T cell responses to AZD1222 COVID-19 vaccine. Findings and caveats of the study: Spike-specific TCR depth and breadth grew after two AZD1222 doses.

Notes on this clone: No antigen is known for it.

Germline V gene sequence: CDR1 SGHTA, CDR2 FQGNSA. J gave up 9 bases and V 1 base, and 3 bases lay outside the gene matches. The CDR3 contains 13 residues. TCRdb's table, derived via immunoSEQ multiplex PCR, lists solely in-frame clones and lacks some. This sample has about 140,000 clones, with roughly 90% found just once. The receptor comes from an adult in good health. This specimen was peripheral blood, taken on day 0 of AZD1222 vaccination. V usage is TRBV7-2 and J usage is TRBJ2-1; 7 bases line up with TRBD1. The CDR3 region has the DNA TGTGCCAGCAGCTTAGAGAGGGACAGTGAGCAGTTCTTC. It is translated as CASSLERDSEQFF. The variable domain in full, with the rest retrieved from reference TRBV7-2 and TRBJ2-1, is GAGVSQSPSNKVTEKGKDVELRCDPISGHTALYWYRQSLGQGLEFLIYFQGNSAPDKSGLPSDRFSAERTGGSVSTLTIQRTQQEDSAVYLCASSLERDSEQFFGPGTRLTVL.